A single sample is the source of the 23 T cell receptor beta chains below, sequenced in a study of blood T cell repertoires in COVID-19. TCRdb keeps only in-frame clones here, not all; method: immunoSEQ multiplex PCR. This table holds approximately 31,000 clones, around 90% found once. The source material was peripheral blood. The receptors originated from a man in his 60s with active COVID-19.

This chain uses TRBV6-5 with TRBJ1-4; 7 bases line up with TRBD1. Germline-derived CDR1 and CDR2 are MNHEY and SVGAGI. V lost 5 bases, J lost 8 bases, and 8 bases stayed unmatched. CDR3 size: 14 residues. CDR3 residues: CASSPTGVGEKLFF. As DNA, the CDR3 is TGTGCCAGCAGTCCAACAGGGGTGGGGGAAAAACTGTTTTTT.

This clone has just one count. The chain couples TRBV2 to TRBJ2-7; weak D call: TRBD1 (6 bases). Between the trimmed V and J ends, which lost 4 bases and 1 base, there was a span of 8 bases. Germline CDR1 is SNHLY and CDR2 is FYNNEI. This CDR3 spans 13 amino acids. Written as DNA, the CDR3 is TGTGCCAGCAGTGTTGGACAGTCCTACGAGCAGTACTTC. Translating it yields CASSVGQSYEQYF. The full variable domain, with the rest looked up from reference TRBV2 and TRBJ2-7, is EPEVTQTPSHQVTQMGQEVILRCVPISNHLYFYWYRQILGQKVEFLVSFYNNEISEKSEIFDDQFSVERPDGSNFTLKIRSTKLEDSAMYFCASSVGQSYEQYFGPGTRLTVT.

The rearrangement links TRBV19 to TRBJ1-4; D is possibly TRBD1 (5 bases). Per germline, CDR1 LNHDA and CDR2 SQIVND (reference sequence). V was clipped by 5 bases and J by 0 bases, with 10 bases between them. This CDR3 is 15 amino acids long. This CDR3 reads CASSGPGATNEKLFF. In DNA, the CDR3 is TGTGCCAGTAGTGGGCCGGGGGCAACTAATGAAAAACTGTTTTTT.

The rearrangement uses TRBV27 and TRBJ1-1; no reliable D call. The length of the CDR3 is 17 residues. The germline V gene encodes CDR1 MNHEY and CDR2 SMNVEV (reference sequence). V lost 5 bases and J lost 3, with 22 bases in between. CDR3 bases: TGTGCCAGCAGTCCGTCGGAGGTAGTAGGCGGGGACACTGAAGCTTTCTTT. Protein product: CASSPSEVVGGDTEAFF.

The gene calls are TRBV7-9 and TRBJ2-1; D might be TRBD2 (5 bases). CDR1 is SEHNR and CDR2 is FQNEAQ in the germline V gene (reference sequence). Between the trimmed V and J ends, which lost 6 bases and 8 bases, there was a span of 14 bases. The CDR3 covers 13 residues. The CDR3 DNA sequence: TGTGCCAGCAGGATAGGGAGTTGGGATGAGCAGTTCTTC. Protein: CASRIGSWDEQFF.

J is TRBJ2-5 and V is TRBV2; 10 bases line up with TRBD1. J gave up 5 bases and V 6 bases, and 9 bases lay outside the gene matches. This CDR3 is built from 15 residues. Germline V gene sequence: CDR1 SNHLY, CDR2 FYNNEI. This chain's CDR3 is CASRELTGGRETQYF. The CDR3 coding sequence is TGTGCCAGCAGGGAACTGACAGGGGGCCGGGAGACCCAGTACTTC.

The chain carries TRBV6-6 and TRBJ2-3, with TRBD2 matching 8 bases. The V and J ends lost 4 bases and 6 bases, in that order; junction bases with no gene match: 3. CDR3 length equals 13 residues. CDR1 is MNHNY, CDR2 SVGAGI, per germline (reference sequence). The CDR3 is CASSSGGADTQYF. Written as DNA, the CDR3 is TGTGCCAGCAGTTCCGGGGGGGCCGATACGCAGTATTTT.

The rearrangement links TRBV10-3 to TRBJ2-5; 9 bases agree with TRBD1. The junction had 13 bases not matched to a gene; V was cut back by 10 bases and J by 4 bases. Germline V CDR1 and CDR2: ENHRY, SYGVKD. There are 15 residues in the CDR3. CDR3 residues: CATAPLGQGSETQYF. The CDR3 DNA reads as TGTGCCACCGCCCCACTCGGACAGGGGTCAGAGACCCAGTACTTC.

V and J are TRBV28 and TRBJ2-5, with 9 bases identical to TRBD2. CDR3 length: 14 residues. Germline V gene data show CDR1 as MDHEN and CDR2 as SYDVKM. V gave up 5 bases and J gave up 3 bases; unmatched junction bases: 4. In DNA form, the CDR3 reads TGTGCCAGCAGTCCAATAGCGGGGGAAGAGACCCAGTACTTC. The encoded protein is CASSPIAGEETQYF.

This chain joins TRBV13 and TRBJ2-2; 7 bases fit TRBD2. Germline values: CDR1 PRHDT, CDR2 FYEKMQ (reference sequence). CDR3 length: 15 residues. The trim removed 4 bases at V and 1 base at J, leaving 3 bases unmatched. The CDR3 DNA reads as TGTGCCAGCAGCTGGCGCGGGGGGAACACCGGGGAGCTGTTTTTT. Translation: CASSWRGGNTGELFF.

The chain couples TRBV11-3 to TRBJ2-1; D unresolved. V lost 1 base to trimming and J lost 0 bases, with 4 bases between them. The CDR3 runs 14 residues. The germline V gene encodes CDR1 SGHNT and CDR2 YENEEA. As DNA, the CDR3 is TGTGCCAGCAGCTTAGCAAACTCCTACAATGAGCAGTTCTTC. This sequence encodes CASSLANSYNEQFF.

The chain uses TRBV7-3 and TRBJ1-3, with D unresolved. Germline V gene sequence: CDR1 SGHTA, CDR2 FQGTGA. V lost 8 bases and J 2 bases, leaving 10 bases between the germline ends. This CDR3 comprises 13 residues. In nucleotides, the CDR3 is TGTGCCAGCGGCCAGAACCCTGGAAACACCATATATTTT. Its translation is CASGQNPGNTIYF.

This chain uses TRBV6-5 with TRBJ2-5; TRBD2 agrees at 7 bases. The J segment lost 9 bases and the V segment lost 0 bases, leaving 10 bases of the junction unmatched. CDR1 and CDR2 (germline): MNHEY, SVGAGI. The CDR3 is 15 amino acids. CDR3 loop: CASSYSSGPTWAQYF. As DNA, the CDR3 is TGTGCCAGCAGTTACTCTAGCGGGCCGACCTGGGCCCAGTACTTC.

The CDR3 is CASRIAGSTDTQYF. CDR3 DNA: TGTGCCAGCAGAATAGCGGGGAGCACAGATACGCAGTATTTT. The chain is built from TRBV7-2 and TRBJ2-3, with 8 bases that match TRBD2. Germline CDR1 is SGHTA and CDR2 is FQGNSA. The J segment lost 0 bases and the V segment lost 6 bases, leaving 2 bases of the junction unmatched. The CDR3 is made up of 14 amino acids.

This chain connects TRBV6-4 to TRBJ2-7; 7 nucleotides agree with TRBD1. The germline V gene encodes CDR1 MRHNA and CDR2 SNTAGT. The CDR3 length is 15 residues. Losses at the gene ends were 6 bases for V and 0 bases for J; bases not matched to a gene: 8. The CDR3 DNA sequence: TGTGCCAGCAGGAGTTACAGGGGTTGCTCCTACGAGCAGTACTTC. Protein: CASRSYRGCSYEQYF.

This chain links TRBV3-1 (or the pseudogene TRBV3-2) with TRBJ2-5, with D unresolved. Trimming left V 4 bases short and J 4 bases short, with 10 bases between. The CDR3 runs 13 residues. Per germline, CDR1 LGHDT and CDR2 YNNKEL (reference sequence). CDR3 nucleotide sequence: TGTGCCAGCAGCCTAGTGTTGCGAGAGACCCAGTACTTC. It translates to CASSLVLRETQYF.

The chain joins TRBV2 to TRBJ1-1, with a possible D match to TRBD1 (5 bases). The germline V gene has CDR1 SNHLY and CDR2 FYNNEI. The CDR3 runs 14 residues. The V end lost 6 bases, the J end lost 3 bases, and 14 bases lay between the germline ends. The CDR3 bases are TGTGCCAGCAGGGGCCCAAAGGGGCACACTGAAGCTTTCTTT. This translates into CASRGPKGHTEAFF.

The V call is TRBV27, the J call TRBJ2-7, with a possible D match to TRBD2 (5 bases). From germline, CDR1 is MNHEY and CDR2 SMNVEV (reference sequence). The CDR3 runs to 13 residues. V was trimmed by 4 bases and J by 2 bases, leaving 9 bases between them. CDR3 sequence reads: CASSSGIPYEQYF. In DNA form, the CDR3 reads TGTGCCAGCAGTTCGGGGATCCCCTACGAGCAGTACTTC.

The sample holds one count of this clone. The J gene is TRBJ2-5, the V gene TRBV7-8; TRBD2 might be the D (5 bases). The CDR3 totals 14 residues. Deletions cut 2 bases from V and 4 bases from J, with 11 bases between. From germline, CDR1 is SGHVS and CDR2 FQNEAQ. The CDR3 protein is CASSLRRGRETQYF. The CDR3 DNA sequence: TGTGCCAGCAGCTTAAGGCGAGGGAGAGAGACCCAGTACTTC. Using reference TRBV7-8 and TRBJ2-5 for the parts outside the CDR3, the full variable domain is GAGVSQSPRYKVAKRGQDVALRCDPISGHVSLFWYQQALGQGPEFLTYFQNEAQLDKSGLPSDRFFAERPEGSVSTLKIQRTQQEDSAVYLCASSLRRGRETQYFGPGTRLLVL.

The V call is TRBV2, the J call TRBJ1-4; D remains unclear. Germline V gives CDR1 SNHLY, CDR2 FYNNEI. V was shortened by 2 bases and J by 8 bases, with 6 bases between the two germline ends. The CDR3 extends over 12 amino acids. CDR3 residues: CASSEKREKLFF. For the CDR3, the DNA is TGTGCCAGCAGTGAAAAGAGAGAAAAACTGTTTTTT.

The chain recombines TRBV5-8 with TRBJ2-2; 9 bases match TRBD1. The length of the CDR3 is 16 residues. J gave up 3 bases and V 5 bases, and 8 bases lay outside the gene matches. CDR1 and CDR2 from the germline V gene are SGHTS and YDEGEE. Here the CDR3 DNA reads TGTGCCAGCAGTCCGGGACAGGGATTGGACACCGGGGAGCTGTTTTTT. Encoded protein: CASSPGQGLDTGELFF.

This chain connects TRBV7-2 to TRBJ2-1, with 9 bases identical to TRBD2. CDR1 and CDR2 from the germline V gene are SGHTA and FQGNSA. The CDR3 has 17 residues. V dropped 5 bases and J dropped 2; count of bases not matched to a gene: 10. As DNA, the CDR3 is TGTGCCAGCAGCGTGCGGCTAGCGGGGATTCCCTACAATGAGCAGTTCTTC. It yields the protein CASSVRLAGIPYNEQFF.

The genes are TRBV27 and TRBJ1-2; possibly TRBD1 for D (6 bases). Germline CDR1 is MNHEY and CDR2 is SMNVEV (reference sequence). Trimming stripped 6 bases from V and 0 bases from J, with 14 bases between. The CDR3 loop spans 15 amino acids. CDR3 coding DNA: TGTGCCAGCAGGACGGCGGGGGCGGCTAACTATGGCTACACCTTC. Protein product: CASRTAGAANYGYTF.